Below, 10 T cell receptor beta chains from the same sample are listed, as sequenced in a study of response to subunit inactivated influenza vaccine. TCRdb processed the RT-PCR reads anew with MiXCR; each CDR3 protein has one entry. The sample lists roughly 700,000 distinct CDR3 sequences; about 15% were seen once. The material sequenced was PBMCs from blood, taken about 14 days before vaccination. These receptors came from a man aged 45 to 65 who received an inactivated influenza vaccine.

In this sample, this clonotype turned up many times. CDR3 in amino acids: CASSSTGTVKNIQYF. The CDR3 DNA reads TGTGCCAGCAGCTCCACCGGGACAGTTAAAAACATTCAGTACTTC. The chain recombines TRBV12-3 or TRBV12-4 with TRBJ2-4; 7 bases agree with TRBD1. This CDR3 comprises 15 residues. With 6 bases clipped from V and 4 bases from J, the junction kept 9 bases outside the gene matches.

Only a few counts were recorded for this clonotype. The V gene is TRBV20-1, the J gene TRBJ2-1, with D tentatively TRBD2 (5 bases). Trimming shortened V by 4 bases and J by 5 bases, and 6 bases separated the two germline ends. The CDR3 has 11 amino acids. Germline lookup yields CDR1 DFQATT and CDR2 SNEGSKA (reference sequence). CDR3 in DNA: TGCAGTGCTAAGCGGAACAATGAGCAGTTCTTC. Translated: CSAKRNNEQFF.

This clonotype appeared many times. The chain carries TRBV28 and TRBJ1-3; maybe TRBD1 (5 bases). Germline CDR1 and CDR2: MDHEN and SYDVKM. V was clipped by 6 bases and J by 4 bases, with 16 bases between them. This CDR3 has 15 residues. This chain's CDR3 is CASSRGGNYGNTIYF. In nucleotides, the CDR3 is TGTGCCAGCAGCCGCGGGGGGAATTACGGAAACACCATATATTTT.

This clonotype was counted ten times or more. V and J are TRBV6-5 and TRBJ2-2; D gene ambiguous. The V gene's germline CDR1 is MNHEY and CDR2 SVGAGI. The CDR3 has 13 amino acids. The V gene lost 2 bases and the J gene lost 4 bases, with 5 bases spanning the gap. Here the CDR3 DNA reads TGTGCCAGCAGTTACCGCGGCACCGGGGAGCTGTTTTTT. Translating gives CASSYRGTGELFF.

This clonotype was observed at least ten times. The chain combines TRBV7-9 with TRBJ2-1; a weak D match, TRBD2 (6 bases). Germline values: CDR1 SEHNR, CDR2 FQNEAQ (reference sequence). This CDR3 region has 15 residues. V dropped 5 bases and J dropped 6 bases, with 17 bases sitting between them. The CDR3 loop reads CASSPHGSSANEQFF. CDR3 coding DNA: TGTGCCAGCAGCCCCCACGGGAGTAGCGCCAATGAGCAGTTCTTC.

This chain uses TRBV5-1 with TRBJ2-1, with D possibly matching TRBD2 (6 bases). The CDR3 extends over 13 amino acids. Trimming removed 5 bases at V and 7 bases at J, with 13 bases between. CDR1 is SGHRS and CDR2 is YFSETQ in the germline V gene. CDR3: CASRLSAGNEQFF. Here the CDR3 DNA reads TGCGCCAGCAGGTTGTCTGCGGGGAATGAGCAGTTCTTC.

This chain connects TRBV7-2 to TRBJ2-2; the match to TRBD2 covers 7 bases. Germline V CDR1 and CDR2: SGHTA, FQGNSA. The CDR3 runs 16 residues. The J segment lost 5 bases and the V segment lost 1 base, leaving 7 bases of the junction unmatched. The CDR3 nucleotides read TGTGCCAGCAGCTTAGGTCCGGGGGGAGGAACCGGGGAGCTGTTTTTT. This translates into CASSLGPGGGTGELFF.

This sequence joins TRBV20-1 and TRBJ1-5; D may be TRBD1 (5 bases). The CDR3 spans 13 residues. The V and J ends lost 5 bases and 1 base respectively, with 9 bases between them. Germline-derived CDR1 and CDR2 are DFQATT and SNEGSKA (reference sequence). CDR3 sequence (DNA): TGCAGTGCTGGACGGGACAGCAATCAGCCCCAGCATTTT. It is translated as CSAGRDSNQPQHF.

This clonotype was counted between two and nine times. V and J are TRBV11-2 and TRBJ2-7; D not certain. V lost 1 base to trimming and J lost 6 bases, with 10 bases between them. Germline values: CDR1 SGHAT, CDR2 FQNNGV. This CDR3 is built from 13 residues. The CDR3, as DNA: TGTGCCAGCAGCTTAGGACACCACCGCGAGCAGTACTTC. Translated, it gives CASSLGHHREQYF. Using reference TRBV11-2 and TRBJ2-7 for the parts outside the CDR3, the full variable domain is EAGVAQSPRYKIIEKRQSVAFWCNPISGHATLYWYQQILGQGPKLLIQFQNNGVVDDSQLPKDRFSAERLKGVDSTLKIQPAKLEDSAVYLCASSLGHHREQYFGPGTRLTVT.

This clonotype appeared a few times. V is TRBV14 and J is TRBJ2-1; D is undetermined. Between the trimmed V and J ends, which lost 4 bases and 0 bases, there was a span of 10 bases. The CDR3 sequence is 15 residues long. CDR1 SGHDN and CDR2 FVKESK come from the germline V gene. CDR3 sequence reads: CASSPHLSSYNEQFF. In nucleotides, the CDR3 is TGTGCCAGCAGCCCTCACCTTAGCTCCTACAATGAGCAGTTCTTC.